This T cell receptor (beta chain) was documented in a study of human CD8 memory T cell subsets. Libraries of TCR beta chains were produced by 5' RACE (UMI-labeled). From the 5' RACE reads, TCRdb lists one entry per CDR3 protein and no DNA. The sample shows some 7,300 distinct CDR3 sequences, and about a quarter sits with its ten largest clones. It was from duplicate vials of around 150,000 sorted CD8+ T cells per subset that RNA came. The CDR3 runs to 14 residues. The germline gives CDR1 KGHSH, CDR2 LQKENI. The chain employs TRBV18 and TRBJ2-5; TCRdb's D call, TRBD1, is unchecked because there is no DNA. The clonotype originates from a human donor in good health. The specimen was CD8+ stem-like memory T cells (TSCM and TCM) sorted from PBMCs. The subset denotes: stem-like memory CD8 T cells (TSTEM), CCR7+ PD-1- TIGIT-. Here the CDR3 reads CASSLLLKGETQYF.